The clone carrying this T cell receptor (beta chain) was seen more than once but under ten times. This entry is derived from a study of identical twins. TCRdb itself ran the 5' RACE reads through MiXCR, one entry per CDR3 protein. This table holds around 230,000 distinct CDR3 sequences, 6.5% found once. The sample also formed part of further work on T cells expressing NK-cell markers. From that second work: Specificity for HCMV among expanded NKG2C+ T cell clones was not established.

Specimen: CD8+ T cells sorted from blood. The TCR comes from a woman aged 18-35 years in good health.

The CDR3 reads CASSLKTGQTSTDTQYF. As DNA, the CDR3 is TGTGCCAGCAGCCTAAAGACAGGCCAAACTAGCACAGATACGCAGTATTTT. The chain recombines TRBV5-4 with TRBJ2-3, with D perhaps TRBD1 (6 bases). Trimming left V 4 bases short and J 0 bases short, with 18 bases between. Per the germline V gene, CDR1 is SGHNT and CDR2 is YYREEE (reference sequence). The CDR3 is made up of 17 amino acids.